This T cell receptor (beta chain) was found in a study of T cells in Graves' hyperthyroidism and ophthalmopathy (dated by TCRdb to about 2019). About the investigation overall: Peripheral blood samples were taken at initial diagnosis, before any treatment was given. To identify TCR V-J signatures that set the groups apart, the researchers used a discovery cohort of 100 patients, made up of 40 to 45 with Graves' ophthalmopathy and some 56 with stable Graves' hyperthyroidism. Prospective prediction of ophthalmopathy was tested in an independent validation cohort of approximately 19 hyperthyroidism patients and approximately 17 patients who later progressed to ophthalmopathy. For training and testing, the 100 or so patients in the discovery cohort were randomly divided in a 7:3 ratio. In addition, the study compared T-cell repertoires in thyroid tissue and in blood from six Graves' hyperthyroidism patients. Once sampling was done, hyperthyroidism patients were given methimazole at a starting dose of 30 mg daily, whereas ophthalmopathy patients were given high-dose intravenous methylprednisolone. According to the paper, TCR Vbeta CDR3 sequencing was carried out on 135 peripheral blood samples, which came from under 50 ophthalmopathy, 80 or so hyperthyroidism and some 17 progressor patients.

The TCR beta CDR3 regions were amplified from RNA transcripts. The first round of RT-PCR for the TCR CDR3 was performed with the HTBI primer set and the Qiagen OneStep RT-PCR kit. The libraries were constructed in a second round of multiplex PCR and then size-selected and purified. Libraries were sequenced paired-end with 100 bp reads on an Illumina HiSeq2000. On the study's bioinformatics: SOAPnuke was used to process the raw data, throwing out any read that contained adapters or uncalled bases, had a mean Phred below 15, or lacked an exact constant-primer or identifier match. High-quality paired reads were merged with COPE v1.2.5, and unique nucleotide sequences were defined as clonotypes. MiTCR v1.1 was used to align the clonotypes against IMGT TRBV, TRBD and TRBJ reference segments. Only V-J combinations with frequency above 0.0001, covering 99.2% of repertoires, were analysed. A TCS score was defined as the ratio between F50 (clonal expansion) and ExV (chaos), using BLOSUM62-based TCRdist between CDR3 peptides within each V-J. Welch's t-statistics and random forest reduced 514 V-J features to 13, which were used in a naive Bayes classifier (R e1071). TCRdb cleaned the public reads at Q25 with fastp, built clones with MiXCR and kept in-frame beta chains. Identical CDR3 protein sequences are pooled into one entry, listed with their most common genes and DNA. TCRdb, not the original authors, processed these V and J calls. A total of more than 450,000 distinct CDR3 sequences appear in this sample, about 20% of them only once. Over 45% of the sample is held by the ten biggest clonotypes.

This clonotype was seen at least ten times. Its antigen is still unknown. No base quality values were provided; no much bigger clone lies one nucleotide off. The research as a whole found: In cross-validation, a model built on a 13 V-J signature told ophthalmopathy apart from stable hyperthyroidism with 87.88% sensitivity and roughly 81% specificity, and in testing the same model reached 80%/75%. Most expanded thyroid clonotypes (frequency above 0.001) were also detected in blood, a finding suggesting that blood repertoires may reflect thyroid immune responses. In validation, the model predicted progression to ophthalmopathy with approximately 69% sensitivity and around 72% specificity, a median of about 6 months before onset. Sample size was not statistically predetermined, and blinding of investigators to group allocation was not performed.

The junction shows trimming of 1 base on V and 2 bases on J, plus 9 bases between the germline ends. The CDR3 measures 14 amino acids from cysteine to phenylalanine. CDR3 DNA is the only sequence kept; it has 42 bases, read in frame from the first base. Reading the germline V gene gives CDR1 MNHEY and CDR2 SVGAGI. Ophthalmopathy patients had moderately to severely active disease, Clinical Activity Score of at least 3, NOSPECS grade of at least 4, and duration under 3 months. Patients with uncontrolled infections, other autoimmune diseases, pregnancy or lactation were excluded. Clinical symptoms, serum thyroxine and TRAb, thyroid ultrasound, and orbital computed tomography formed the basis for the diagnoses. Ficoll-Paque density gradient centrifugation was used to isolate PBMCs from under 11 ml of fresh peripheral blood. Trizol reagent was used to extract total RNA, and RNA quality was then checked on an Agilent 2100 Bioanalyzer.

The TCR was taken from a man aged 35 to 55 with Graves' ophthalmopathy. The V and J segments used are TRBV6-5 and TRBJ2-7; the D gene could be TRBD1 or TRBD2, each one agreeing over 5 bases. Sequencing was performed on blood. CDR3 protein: CASSYWGSPYEQYF. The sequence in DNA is TGTGCCAGCAGTTACTGGGGGTCCCCCTACGAGCAGTACTTC.